This T cell receptor beta chain was identified during a study of shared clonotypes between healthy human individuals. General study results and limits: Generation probability values for non-shared clonotypes were lower than those for clonotypes shared by all four donors.

Genomic DNA per cell subset filled all wells of several immunoSEQ plates. Here immunoSEQ multiplex PCR was the method, and the copy in TCRdb shows in-frame clones only, minus some. Here the sample spans 2,100,000 or so clones, 95% being singletons. On this clone itself: Its specificity is unknown.

Deletions cut 2 bases from V and 2 bases from J, with 17 bases between. The CDR3 extends over 17 amino acids. Germline V gene sequence: CDR1 LGHNA, CDR2 YSLEER. Sample: naive CD4+ T cells sorted from blood. Subset here: CD45RA+ positively selected. The chain couples TRBV4-3 to TRBJ2-3; D gene uncertain. This clonotype originated in a man between 18 and 35 years old in good health. The CDR3 DNA reads TGCGCCAGCAGCCAATATAGCAGTGCCTTGGCCACAGATACGCAGTATTTT. It codes for CASSQYSSALATDTQYF.